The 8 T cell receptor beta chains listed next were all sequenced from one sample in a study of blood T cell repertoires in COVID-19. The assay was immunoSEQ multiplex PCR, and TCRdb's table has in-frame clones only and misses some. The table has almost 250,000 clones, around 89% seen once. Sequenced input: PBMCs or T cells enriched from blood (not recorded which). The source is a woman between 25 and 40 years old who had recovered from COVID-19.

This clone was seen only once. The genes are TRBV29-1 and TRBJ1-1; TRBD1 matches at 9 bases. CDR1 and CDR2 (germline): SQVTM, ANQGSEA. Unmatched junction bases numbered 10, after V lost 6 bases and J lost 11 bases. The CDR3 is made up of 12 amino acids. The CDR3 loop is CSVRTGEVFAFF. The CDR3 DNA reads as TGCAGCGTCCGGACAGGGGAGGTGTTTGCTTTCTTT.

This CDR3 is CASSYSITGQGGEQFF. The CDR3 DNA reads as TGTGCCAGCAGTTACTCGATTACGGGACAGGGGGGTGAGCAGTTCTTC. This chain uses TRBV6-5 with TRBJ2-1; 11 nucleotides match TRBD1. Per the germline V gene, CDR1 is MNHEY and CDR2 is SVGAGI. This CDR3 is 16 amino acids long. The V segment lost 0 bases and the J segment 9 bases; nucleotides outside the gene matches: 7.

CDR3 amino acids: CASSQGGAGNTIYF. The CDR3 DNA reads as TGTGCCAGCAGCCAAGGCGGAGCTGGAAACACCATATATTTT. V usage is TRBV4-2 and J usage is TRBJ1-3; D gene ambiguous. V was trimmed by 1 base and J by 2 bases, leaving 6 bases between them. CDR1 LGHNA and CDR2 YNFKEQ come from the germline V gene. The CDR3 contains 14 residues.

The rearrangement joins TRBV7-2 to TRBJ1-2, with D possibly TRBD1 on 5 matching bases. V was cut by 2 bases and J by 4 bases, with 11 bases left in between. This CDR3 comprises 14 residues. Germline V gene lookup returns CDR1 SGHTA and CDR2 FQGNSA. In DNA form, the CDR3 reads TGTGCCAGCAGCTTAAGCAGGGAGGGCTATGGCTACACCTTC. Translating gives CASSLSREGYGYTF.

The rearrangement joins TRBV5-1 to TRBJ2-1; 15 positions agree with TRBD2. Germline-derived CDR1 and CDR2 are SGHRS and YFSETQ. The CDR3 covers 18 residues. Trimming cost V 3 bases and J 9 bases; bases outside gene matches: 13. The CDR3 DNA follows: TGCGCCAGCAGCTCACAGAAACAAGGACTAGCGGGAGGGGTTGAGCAGTTCTTC. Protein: CASSSQKQGLAGGVEQFF.

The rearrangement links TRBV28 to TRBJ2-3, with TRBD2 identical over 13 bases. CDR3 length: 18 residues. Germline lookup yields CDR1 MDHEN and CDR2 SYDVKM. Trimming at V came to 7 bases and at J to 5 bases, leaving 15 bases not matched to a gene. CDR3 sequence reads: CASTNGLAGVRVRDTQYF. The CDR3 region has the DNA TGTGCCAGCACAAACGGACTAGCGGGAGTTAGGGTCAGAGATACGCAGTATTTT.

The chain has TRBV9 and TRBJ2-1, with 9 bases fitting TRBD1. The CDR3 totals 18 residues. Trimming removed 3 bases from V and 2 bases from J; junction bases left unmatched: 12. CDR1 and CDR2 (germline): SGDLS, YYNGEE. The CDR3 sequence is CASSANRWRTGAYNEQFF. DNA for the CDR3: TGTGCCAGCAGCGCAAATCGTTGGAGGACAGGGGCCTACAATGAGCAGTTCTTC.

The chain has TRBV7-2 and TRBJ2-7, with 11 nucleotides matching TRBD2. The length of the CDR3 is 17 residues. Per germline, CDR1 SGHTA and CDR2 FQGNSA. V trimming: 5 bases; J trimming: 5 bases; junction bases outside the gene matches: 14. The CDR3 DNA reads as TGTGCCAGCAGCATCGCTCCCACTAGCGGGAGAGGTAACGAGCAGTACTTC. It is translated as CASSIAPTSGRGNEQYF.